The 7 T cell receptor beta chains in this list originate from one sample, sequenced in a study of T cell responses to AZD1222 COVID-19 vaccine (dated by TCRdb to the early 2020s). The time point label of this sample denotes: about 28 days (+/-7) after the second vaccine dose. Receptors were amplified or captured by the immunoSEQ multiplex PCR assay. What TCRdb holds here is the immuneACCESS table cut down to in-frame rearrangements. Part of the clones is not present; checked against another copy, under half of the missing clones reflect an unresolved V gene, and the others are unexplained. Recorded for this sample are 90,000 to 120,000 clones; about nine tenths of them occurred a single time. The ten largest account for roughly 8.7% of the sample. Sequencing used peripheral blood, obtained 28 days after the second AZD1222 dose. These receptors came from an adult who received the AZD1222 COVID-19 vaccine.

In nucleotides, the CDR3 is TGTGCCAGCAGAGGTGGGGTGTACGACACTGAAGCTTTCTTT. It encodes CASRGGVYDTEAFF. V gene TRBV27 combines with J gene TRBJ1-1; D gene uncertain. The CDR3 loop spans 14 amino acids. Germline CDR1 MNHEY, CDR2 SMNVEV (reference sequence). V shed 6 bases and J shed 3 bases, with 14 bases lying between them.

The chain uses TRBV19 and TRBJ1-4; D uncertain. The V gene lost 3 bases and the J gene lost 4 bases, with 6 bases spanning the gap. This CDR3 has 13 amino acids. Looked up from germline, CDR1 is LNHDA and CDR2 is SQIVND (reference sequence). In nucleotides, the CDR3 is TGTGCCAGTAGTATTTTCAGTAATGAAAAACTGTTTTTT. Protein sequence: CASSIFSNEKLFF.

This sequence joins TRBV10-2 and TRBJ2-3, with 7 bases identical to TRBD2. Germline CDR1 is WSHSY and CDR2 is SAAADI. This CDR3 has 14 residues. V dropped 6 bases and J dropped 2; count of bases not matched to a gene: 5. Here the CDR3 reads CASRASGSTDTQYF. In DNA form, the CDR3 reads TGCGCCAGCAGGGCTAGCGGATCCACAGATACGCAGTATTTT.

The chain is built from TRBV5-1 and TRBJ2-5; 11 bases line up with TRBD2. With V trimmed by 6 bases and J by 1 base, 5 bases remained unmatched. Germline loops: CDR1 SGHRS, CDR2 YFSETQ. This CDR3 has 15 amino acids. The CDR3 sequence is CASKIAGGFQETQYF. CDR3 nucleotides: TGCGCCAGCAAAATAGCGGGGGGGTTCCAAGAGACCCAGTACTTC.

The rearrangement joins TRBV11-2 to TRBJ1-2; D not resolved. Trimming cost V 4 bases and J 4 bases, with 16 bases left between them. Germline V gives CDR1 SGHAT, CDR2 FQNNGV. This CDR3 is built from 15 residues. CDR3 residues: CASSYDSGPSYGYTF. The DNA for the CDR3 is TGTGCCAGCAGCTACGATTCTGGTCCTTCCTATGGCTACACCTTC.

The V and J genes are TRBV6-6 and TRBJ1-1; unclear D gene. The CDR3 consists of 13 residues. V was cut by 6 bases and J by 3 bases, with 11 bases left in between. CDR1 and CDR2 from the germline V gene are MNHNY and SVGAGI (reference sequence). The CDR3 DNA reads TGTGCCAGCAGACTAGGTGGGCACACTGAAGCTTTCTTT. Its protein is CASRLGGHTEAFF.

This clone was found once. The chain has TRBV12-3 or TRBV12-4 and TRBJ1-5; D unresolved. CDR3 size: 13 residues. V lost 3 bases and J 7 bases, leaving 10 bases between the germline ends. CDR3 residues: CASSFPPKQPQHF. CDR3 nucleotide sequence: TGTGCCAGCAGTTTCCCACCCAAGCAGCCCCAGCATTTT.